This T cell receptor (beta chain) was sequenced during a study of blood T cell repertoires in COVID-19. As for the study in general: The study drew acute and convalescent COVID-19 samples from the United States, Italy and Spain.

This clone was found once. This CDR3 has 21 amino acids. The germline V gene encodes CDR1 SNHLY and CDR2 FYNNEI. The trim removed 4 bases at V and 1 base at J, leaving 22 bases unmatched. As handled by the study authors: Reference gene primer amplification in the assay estimated nucleated cell counts. Here immunoSEQ multiplex PCR was the method, and the copy in TCRdb shows in-frame clones only, minus some. Clone size and V and J calls were adopted from that table, with D and trimming inferred from the DNA. The top ten hold roughly 7.3% of the sample, which has more than 13,000 clones, roughly 88% seen once.

Sequencing was done on a sample of peripheral blood. This clonotype was sampled from a human donor in a cohort sampled during active COVID-19. The chain recombines TRBV2 with TRBJ1-3; 7 nucleotides line up with TRBD1. CDR3 nucleotides: TGTGCCAGCAGTGGTTCCTTTCCAGGGGGAATAAGTTCTCTATCTGGAAACACCATATATTTT. This encodes CASSGSFPGGISSLSGNTIYF.